The clone carrying this TCR beta chain appeared a few times. Its specificity is not known. From germline, CDR1 is KGHSH and CDR2 LQKENI. The V end was cut by 0 bases, the J end by 3 bases, with 11 bases between. The CDR3 runs 15 residues. One entry per CDR3 protein results from TCRdb running MiXCR on the 5' RACE reads. The sample has fewer than 400,000 distinct CDR3 sequences; around a tenth are singletons. This sample is drawn from a study of T cells after yellow fever vaccination. Study-level points and caveats: The secondary response showed a weaker magnitude and a faster peak, day 5 versus 15.

The origin of this receptor is a man younger than 35 who received the YFV17D yellow fever vaccine. The chain combines TRBV18 with TRBJ2-5; no firm D call. This specimen consisted of CD4+ T cells sorted from PBMCs, obtained 45 days after the yellow fever booster vaccination. CDR3 in DNA: TGTGCCAGCTCACCACCGCCAACAGAAAAAGAGACCCAGTACTTC. Translating gives CASSPPPTEKETQYF.